A single sample gave rise to the 24 T cell receptor beta chains below, sequenced in a study of T cells in Graves' hyperthyroidism and ophthalmopathy. RNA transcripts were the template for amplifying TCR beta CDR3 regions. During a first-round RT-PCR of the TCR CDR3, the HTBI primer set was used. One entry per CDR3 protein, called by TCRdb with MiXCR from the multiplex PCR reads. The sample yields a few hundred thousand distinct CDR3 sequences, around 13% seen once. Sequenced: blood. These TCRs come from a woman between 18 and 29 years old with Graves' hyperthyroidism.

The sample holds a few counts of this clonotype. Written as DNA, the CDR3 is TGTGCCAGCTCACCGAGCGGGAACTCCTACAATGAGCAGTTCTTC. It codes for CASSPSGNSYNEQFF. The rearrangement links TRBV18 to TRBJ2-1, with 7 bases fitting TRBD2. V was clipped by 3 bases and J by 0 bases; unmatched bases: 2. The CDR3 is 15 amino acids. CDR1 and CDR2 from the germline V gene are KGHSH and LQKENI.

The J gene is TRBJ1-2, the V gene TRBV12-3 or TRBV12-4; D gene unclear. The CDR3 contains 14 residues. The germline V and J ends were trimmed by 3 bases and 0 bases, with 8 bases remaining between them. DNA for the CDR3: TGTGCCAGCAGTTTCCCCGCGTCTAACTATGGCTACACCTTC. Translation: CASSFPASNYGYTF.

At least ten counts were recorded for this clonotype. The chain links TRBV3-1 to TRBJ2-5, with 8 nucleotides matching TRBD2. Germline V gives CDR1 LGHDT, CDR2 YNNKEL (reference sequence). V shed 2 bases and J 5 bases; nucleotides not matched to a gene: 7. The CDR3 runs to 15 residues. The CDR3 sequence: CASSQWAGGGETQYF. The CDR3 DNA is TGTGCCAGCAGCCAATGGGCGGGAGGAGGTGAGACCCAGTACTTC.

This clonotype was recorded at least ten times. This rearrangement joins TRBV5-5 to TRBJ2-7, with TRBD2 matching over 9 bases. Germline V gives CDR1 SGHKS, CDR2 YYEKEE (reference sequence). The CDR3 consists of 12 residues. Trimming took 8 bases from V and 4 from J; bases not matched to a gene: 4. The CDR3 DNA follows: TGTGCCAGTGGACTAGCGCAGTACGAGCAGTACTTC. Encoded protein: CASGLAQYEQYF.

This clonotype was seen a handful of times. With a much larger clone just one base away, this may be a read error. The DNA for the CDR3 is TGTGCCAGCAGAGGACGGGGCTCGGATGGCTACACCTTC. Translation gives CASRGRGSDGYTF. J is TRBJ1-2 and V is TRBV12-3 or TRBV12-4; a weak D match, TRBD1 (5 bases). This CDR3 contains 13 residues. V dropped 6 bases and J dropped 6 bases, with 14 bases sitting between them.

This clonotype has at least ten counts. The chain recombines TRBV3-1 with TRBJ2-3; perhaps TRBD1 as D (6 bases). V was cut by 3 bases and J by 2 bases, with 12 bases left in between. Per the germline V gene, CDR1 is LGHDT and CDR2 is YNNKEL (reference sequence). The length of the CDR3 is 15 residues. Here the CDR3 reads CASSQGVGHTDTQYF. DNA for the CDR3: TGTGCCAGCAGCCAGGGAGTGGGACACACAGATACGCAGTATTTT.

This clonotype was seen repeatedly, ten times or more. V gene TRBV6-5 combines with J gene TRBJ2-5; D may be TRBD1 (5 bases). V was cut by 0 bases and J by 1 base, with 12 bases left in between. CDR3 size: 16 residues. CDR1 is MNHEY, CDR2 SVGAGI, per germline. The CDR3 is CASSYSGRRSQETQYF. In DNA form, the CDR3 reads TGTGCCAGCAGTTACTCGGGGCGGCGGAGCCAAGAGACCCAGTACTTC.

The table lists this clonotype with many counts. The CDR3 here is CASSQDGAGRSYEQYF. CDR3 in DNA: TGCGCCAGCAGCCAAGATGGCGCAGGGCGCTCCTACGAGCAGTACTTC. The chain uses TRBV4-1 and TRBJ2-7, with a possible D match to TRBD1 (5 bases). Trimming stripped 0 bases from V and 0 bases from J, with 12 bases between. Germline CDR1 is MGHRA and CDR2 is YSYEKL. The CDR3 is 16 amino acids.

Ten or more counts support this clonotype. This rearrangement joins TRBV28 to TRBJ2-3, with D perhaps TRBD2 (5 bases). The CDR3 spans 16 residues. Germline CDR1 and CDR2: MDHEN and SYDVKM. The V gene lost 3 bases and the J gene lost 2 bases, with 15 bases spanning the gap. CDR3 bases: TGTGCCAGCAGTTTCCAGGACTCCCTACCCACAGATACGCAGTATTTT. Translation: CASSFQDSLPTDTQYF.

The chain combines TRBV5-6 with TRBJ1-2; D ambiguous. The CDR3 has 15 residues. The V gene lost 1 base and the J gene lost 3 bases, with 13 bases spanning the gap. Germline CDR1 and CDR2: SGHDT and YYEEEE. CDR3 sequence (DNA): TGTGCCAGCAGCTTGAGTATTCGGGCTGACTATGGCTACACCTTC. It encodes CASSLSIRADYGYTF.

This clonotype was recorded many times. This rearrangement joins TRBV7-2 to TRBJ2-1, with TRBD2 matching over 15 bases. Germline V gives CDR1 SGHTA, CDR2 FQGNSA. The CDR3 runs 17 residues. J lost 7 bases, V lost 5 bases, and 9 bases had no gene match. The CDR3 protein is CASSGGTSGRRTNEQFF. The CDR3 DNA reads as TGTGCCAGCAGCGGGGGGACTAGCGGGAGGCGGACTAATGAGCAGTTCTTC.

A word on this clonotype: A much larger clone lies one base from this, so it may be a read error. This chain connects TRBV28 to TRBJ1-2; D remains unclear. Trimming left V 5 bases short and J 0 bases short, with 13 bases between. Per the germline V gene, CDR1 is MDHEN and CDR2 is SYDVKM. The CDR3 consists of 15 residues. The chain's CDR3 is CASSALQTPNYGYTF. CDR3 nucleotides: TGTGCCAGCAGTGCGTTACAGACACCTAACTATGGCTACACCTTC.

The V gene is TRBV10-3, the J gene TRBJ2-7; a possible D gene is TRBD1 (5 bases). V lost 5 bases, J lost 0 bases, and 11 bases lay in between. Germline V gives CDR1 ENHRY, CDR2 SYGVKD. This CDR3 is 14 amino acids long. Written as DNA, the CDR3 is TGTGCCATCAGTAGGCAGGGCCTCTCCTACGAGCAGTACTTC. Protein: CAISRQGLSYEQYF.

This clonotype was detected only a few times. The chain joins TRBV4-1 to TRBJ2-2; 7 bases are a match to TRBD1. The ends lost 4 bases at V and 8 bases at J; junction bases unmatched: 1. The V gene's germline CDR1 is MGHRA and CDR2 YSYEKL. CDR3 length: 12 amino acids. The DNA of the CDR3 is TGCGCCAGCAGCCCAGGGGGAGGGGAGCTGTTTTTT. Protein sequence: CASSPGGGELFF.

The table lists this clonotype with a few counts. The CDR3 reads CASSPPSTTNEKLFF. CDR3 DNA sequence: TGTGCCAGCTCACCACCATCGACAACTAATGAAAAACTGTTTTTT. The chain employs TRBV18 and TRBJ1-4; no clear D. V lost 0 bases to trimming and J lost 0 bases, with 5 bases between them. The CDR3 length is 15 residues. Per germline, CDR1 KGHSH and CDR2 LQKENI.

Concerning this clonotype itself: A much larger clone differs by one base, so this may be a read error. V usage is TRBV7-6 and J usage is TRBJ2-7; D could derive from TRBD1 or TRBD2 (5 bases each). Looked up from germline, CDR1 is SGHVS and CDR2 is FNYEAQ. CDR3 length equals 13 residues. V lost 5 bases and J 3 bases, leaving 11 bases between the germline ends. The CDR3 nucleotides read TGTGCCAGCAGCGAGGGACCGAACTACGAGCAGTACTTC. It yields the protein CASSEGPNYEQYF.

The sample holds a few counts of this clonotype. The chain carries TRBV7-8 and TRBJ2-7; 12 bases fit TRBD2. This CDR3 comprises 17 residues. J gave up 1 base and V 5 bases, and 9 bases lay outside the gene matches. The V gene's germline CDR1 is SGHVS and CDR2 FQNEAQ. CDR3 in DNA: TGTGCCAGCAGCGGCAGACTAGCGGGAGATGTTTCCTACGAGCAGTACTTC. This encodes CASSGRLAGDVSYEQYF.

In its sample, this clonotype was seen many times. This chain joins TRBV28 and TRBJ2-2, with TRBD1 as a possible D gene (5 bases). Trimming removed 7 bases from V and 1 base from J, with 10 bases in between. CDR3 length: 14 amino acids. Germline V gene data show CDR1 as MDHEN and CDR2 as SYDVKM. CDR3 residues: CASTRTRNTGELFF. CDR3 coding DNA: TGTGCCAGCACCCGGACAAGGAACACCGGGGAGCTGTTTTTT.

This clonotype was seen repeatedly, ten times or more. The chain carries TRBV20-1 and TRBJ1-5; TRBD1 matches 9 bases. Trimming took 6 bases from V and 5 from J; bases not matched to a gene: 14. The length of the CDR3 is 16 residues. CDR1 is DFQATT, CDR2 SNEGSKA, per germline (reference sequence). The CDR3 here is CSALAPGTGPHQPQHF. The CDR3 region has the DNA TGCAGTGCGCTCGCCCCAGGGACAGGGCCTCATCAGCCCCAGCATTTT.

This clonotype was picked up many times. The chain couples TRBV20-1 to TRBJ1-1; D uncertain. CDR1 DFQATT and CDR2 SNEGSKA come from the germline V gene (reference sequence). The CDR3 loop spans 13 amino acids. Trimming pared 6 bases from V and 4 bases from J, leaving 15 bases between. The CDR3 DNA is TGCAGTGCAACGATCGACTCAGCCACTGAAGCTTTCTTT. Translation: CSATIDSATEAFF.

There are many counts of this clonotype. The V call is TRBV5-6, the J call TRBJ2-1; TRBD1 matches at 11 bases. V gave up 3 bases and J gave up 3 bases; unmatched junction bases: 2. Germline V CDR1 and CDR2: SGHDT, YYEEEE. The CDR3 loop spans 15 amino acids. This chain's CDR3 is CASSSGTGGYNEQFF. The CDR3 DNA follows: TGTGCCAGCAGCTCCGGGACAGGGGGCTACAATGAGCAGTTCTTC.

This clonotype was detected only a few times. The V call is TRBV10-2, the J call TRBJ1-3; D is ambiguous. The V and J ends lost 3 bases and 8 bases respectively, with 8 bases between them. Germline V lookup: CDR1 WSHSY, CDR2 SAAADI. This CDR3 region has 12 residues. CDR3 region: CASSDFGDTIYF. For the CDR3, the DNA is TGCGCCAGCAGTGATTTCGGCGACACCATATATTTT.

The table lists this clonotype with many counts. The chain employs TRBV28 and TRBJ2-3; 10 nucleotides line up with TRBD1. The germline V gene encodes CDR1 MDHEN and CDR2 SYDVKM. The length of the CDR3 is 15 residues. The V and J ends lost 2 bases and 3 bases, in that order; junction bases with no gene match: 2. The CDR3 region is CASSLRTGGTDTQYF. The CDR3 coding sequence is TGTGCCAGCAGTTTAAGGACAGGGGGAACAGATACGCAGTATTTT. The full variable domain, in which reference TRBV28 and TRBJ2-3 provide the parts outside the CDR3, is DVKVTQSSRYLVKRTGEKVFLECVQDMDHENMFWYRQDPGLGLRLIYFSYDVKMKEKGDIPEGYSVSREKKERFSLILESASTNQTSMYLCASSLRTGGTDTQYFGPGTRLTVL.

Many counts were recorded for this clonotype. This sequence joins TRBV28 and TRBJ2-1; 10 nucleotides agree with TRBD1. The CDR3 is 16 amino acids. V was clipped by 5 bases and J by 7 bases; unmatched bases: 11. Germline V gene sequence: CDR1 MDHEN, CDR2 SYDVKM. This CDR3 is CASSPPTGQGWNEQFF. CDR3 coding DNA: TGTGCCAGCAGTCCCCCAACGGGACAGGGGTGGAATGAGCAGTTCTTC.